This T cell receptor (beta chain) is drawn from a study of CD8 T cells in ankylosing spondylitis. Study-wide points: Within ankylosing spondylitis blood, a TCR beta motif made up of eight or nine highly homologous variants appeared to be characteristic. Reports of some motif variants in reactive arthritis synovial fluid and blood predate this one. Within matched ankylosing spondylitis synovial fluid, disease-linked clones were reportedly significantly enriched.

Researchers built TCR beta libraries using quantitative 5'-RACE with molecular barcodes. TCRdb reprocessed the 5' RACE reads with MiXCR, giving one entry per CDR3 protein. The data contain 380,000 or so distinct CDR3 sequences, roughly 20% of them seen just once; the ten biggest clones take up 10% to 15%. Comment on this clonotype: Its matching antigen is unknown. The germline gene is not matched at one end of the junction; a read error may be the cause.

The CDR3 runs 17 residues. From germline, CDR1 is DFQATT and CDR2 SNEGSKA (reference sequence). The receptor comes from a male donor with ankylosing spondylitis or in good health (not recorded which). The sequencing input was blood, either unsorted or a sorted T cell fraction (not recorded which). This chain connects TRBV20-1 to TRBJ2-3; D remains unclear. CDR3 bases: TGCTGTGCTCCCGCCGTCACCCCAGCGCATCGCACAGATACGCAGTATTTT. Translation gives CCAPAVTPAHRTDTQYF.